Each of the 26 T cell receptor beta chains below was sequenced from the same sample in a study of blood T cell repertoires in COVID-19. Clones were sequenced by immunoSEQ multiplex PCR, and TCRdb holds only the in-frame ones, with some missing. The sample carries hundreds of thousands of clones, over 75% recorded once. Input material: PBMCs or T cells enriched from blood (not recorded which). The origin of the receptors is a woman between 35 and 50 years old with acute COVID-19.

The chain employs TRBV21-1 and TRBJ2-3; the D call in the table, TRBD2, was not verified against the DNA. TRBV21-1 counts as a pseudogene. This CDR3 spans 21 amino acids. The CDR3 loop reads CASSKEKVRGLAGETMDTQYF. The CDR3 nucleotides are TGTGCCAGCAGCAAAGAAAAAGTGAGGGGTTTAGCGGGGGAAACGATGGATACGCAGTATTTT.

The rearrangement joins TRBV6-2 or TRBV6-3 to TRBJ1-4, with 8 bases that match TRBD1. Trimming removed 6 bases from V and 0 bases from J; junction bases left unmatched: 15. Germline V lookup: CDR1 MNHEY, CDR2 SVGEGT. The CDR3 loop spans 19 amino acids. The CDR3 coding sequence is TGTGCCAGCAGCCTGGACAGGGCGCAAGTTGGTCCAACTAATGAAAAACTGTTTTTT. Its protein product is CASSLDRAQVGPTNEKLFF.

This clone appeared once. The CDR3 sequence is CASTILQGALEDTQYF. CDR3 coding DNA: TGTGCCAGCACCATTTTACAGGGGGCGCTGGAAGATACGCAGTATTTT. The chain links TRBV2 to TRBJ2-3; 9 nucleotides agree with TRBD1. Germline CDR1 reads SNHLY; CDR2 reads FYNNEI. The CDR3 consists of 16 residues. The V gene end was trimmed by 7 bases and the J gene end by 5 bases; junction bases not matched to a gene: 13.

This clone was recorded once. CDR3 nucleotides: TGCGCCAGCAGCTCCGGGACAGACGAAGCTTTCTTT. Protein sequence: CASSSGTDEAFF. V gene TRBV5-1 combines with J gene TRBJ1-1; 7 nucleotides line up with TRBD1. CDR1 SGHRS and CDR2 YFSETQ come from the germline V gene. The junction had 4 bases not matched to a gene; V was cut back by 3 bases and J by 8 bases. The CDR3 sequence is 12 residues long.

The chain recombines TRBV6-1 with TRBJ1-4; maybe TRBD1 (5 bases). CDR1 is MNHNS and CDR2 is SASEGT in the germline V gene. This CDR3 is 14 amino acids long. V lost 2 bases and J lost 6, with 10 bases in between. In DNA, the CDR3 is TGTGCCAGCAGTGAACTGACAGTATATGAAAAACTGTTTTTT. Translated, it gives CASSELTVYEKLFF.

The chain has TRBV4-1 and TRBJ2-5; 7 nucleotides match TRBD1. After removal of 4 bases from V and 1 base from J, the junction contained 3 bases not matched to a gene. This CDR3 is built from 14 residues. The germline CDR1 and CDR2 sequences are MGHRA and YSYEKL. CDR3: CASSPTGLQETQYF. The CDR3 DNA reads TGCGCCAGCAGCCCGACAGGGCTCCAAGAGACCCAGTACTTC.

V and J are TRBV24-1 and TRBJ2-3; 7 bases fit TRBD2. Germline V CDR1 and CDR2: KGHDR, SFDVKD. V was pared by 5 bases and J by 3 bases, with 13 bases of the junction left unmatched. The CDR3 length is 17 residues. The CDR3 reads CATSGAAPRGLTDTQYF. CDR3 DNA sequence: TGTGCCACCAGTGGTGCCGCTCCGCGGGGGTTGACAGATACGCAGTATTTT.

This rearrangement joins TRBV4-1 to TRBJ1-5, with 7 bases lining up with TRBD1. With 4 bases clipped from V and 4 bases from J, the junction kept 4 bases outside the gene matches. CDR1 and CDR2 from the germline V gene are MGHRA and YSYEKL. The CDR3 has 14 residues. CDR3 sequence: CASSPGQRNQPQHF. In DNA, the CDR3 is TGCGCCAGCAGCCCGGGACAGAGAAATCAGCCCCAGCATTTT.

This chain uses TRBV30 with TRBJ1-6; D possibly corresponds to TRBD1 (6 bases). This CDR3 comprises 14 residues. V shed 0 bases and J shed 6 bases, with 9 bases lying between them. Germline V gene data show CDR1 as GTSNPN and CDR2 as SVGIG (reference sequence). The CDR3 bases are TGTGCCTGGAGTGTTTCAGGGGCTAATTCACCCCTCCACTTT. Translating it yields CAWSVSGANSPLHF. The full variable domain, rest sourced from reference TRBV30 and TRBJ1-6, is SQTIHQWPATLVQPVGSPLSLECTVEGTSNPNLYWYRQAAGRGLQLLFYSVGIGQISSEVPQNLSASRPQDRQFILSSKKLLLSDSGFYLCAWSVSGANSPLHFGNGTRLTVT.

The chain recombines TRBV20-1 with TRBJ1-2; D unresolved. Germline V gene sequence: CDR1 DFQATT, CDR2 SNEGSKA (reference sequence). Trimming removed 3 bases at V and 8 bases at J, with 10 bases between. The CDR3 is 11 residues long. The CDR3 DNA reads as TGCAGTGCTAGCATCGGGGAAGGCTACACCTTC. Its translation is CSASIGEGYTF.

The CDR3 region is CASRWRGITDTQYF. Here the CDR3 DNA reads TGTGCCAGCAGGTGGCGGGGGATCACAGATACGCAGTATTTT. V usage is TRBV2 and J usage is TRBJ2-3, with TRBD2 matching 7 bases. The CDR3 length is 14 residues. The trim removed 6 bases at V and 2 bases at J, leaving 5 bases unmatched. Germline V lookup: CDR1 SNHLY, CDR2 FYNNEI.

The chain combines TRBV12-3 or TRBV12-4 with TRBJ1-2, with D unresolved. This CDR3 region has 11 residues. Trimming shortened V by 3 bases and J by 7 bases, and 6 bases separated the two germline ends. The DNA for the CDR3 is TGTGCCAGCAGTTTCTTTTCTGGCTACACCTTC. This encodes CASSFFSGYTF.

This clone appeared once. This chain joins TRBV18 and TRBJ2-5; 10 bases align to TRBD1. CDR1 is KGHSH, CDR2 LQKENI, per germline. The CDR3 spans 15 residues. V lost 6 bases to trimming and J lost 5 bases; unmatched junction nucleotides: 9. The CDR3 nucleotides read TGTGCCAGCTCCCGGGACAGGGGCTCGGGGGAGACCCAGTACTTC. Its protein product is CASSRDRGSGETQYF.

The chain uses TRBV4-1 and TRBJ2-1; 14 bases line up with TRBD2. CDR3 length equals 18 residues. V dropped 2 bases and J dropped 5; count of bases not matched to a gene: 8. Germline loops: CDR1 MGHRA, CDR2 YSYEKL. The CDR3 DNA sequence: TGCGCCAGCAGCCAATTTCCCCGACTAGCGGGGGGGCACAATGAGCAGTTCTTC. Amino acid sequence: CASSQFPRLAGGHNEQFF.

The chain carries TRBV19 and TRBJ2-1, with unresolved D. V shed 6 bases and J shed 8 bases, with 20 bases lying between them. CDR1 and CDR2 (germline): LNHDA, SQIVND (reference sequence). The CDR3 consists of 15 residues. The CDR3 nucleotides read TGTGCCAGTAGCCTCTCCTCTGCCCGGTACCATGAGCAGTTCTTC. As protein: CASSLSSARYHEQFF. The complete variable domain, with remaining parts taken from reference TRBV19 and TRBJ2-1, reads DGGITQSPKYLFRKEGQNVTLSCEQNLNHDAMYWYRQDPGQGLRLIYYSQIVNDFQKGDIAEGYSVSREKKESFPLTVTSAQKNPTAFYLCASSLSSARYHEQFFGPGTRLTVL.

The chain links TRBV3-1 (or the pseudogene TRBV3-2) to TRBJ2-3; D is perhaps TRBD2 (6 bases). Germline CDR1 is LGHDT and CDR2 is YNNKEL (reference sequence). V was pared by 0 bases and J by 1 base, with 20 bases between. The CDR3 is made up of 19 amino acids. In nucleotides, the CDR3 is TGTGCCAGCAGCCAAGATTTTAAGCGGGCTCCGGGAGGCACAGATACGCAGTATTTT. Protein product: CASSQDFKRAPGGTDTQYF.

The CDR3 is CASSQYSNQETQYF. CDR3 bases: TGTGCCAGCAGCCAATATAGCAATCAAGAGACCCAGTACTTC. This chain uses TRBV3-1 (or the pseudogene TRBV3-2) with TRBJ2-5, with D unresolved. V lost 2 bases and J 2 bases, leaving 9 bases between the germline ends. Germline CDR1 and CDR2: LGHDT and YNNKEL (reference sequence). This CDR3 is 14 amino acids long.

The rearrangement joins TRBV7-9 to TRBJ2-7, with D hard to call. The CDR3 length is 11 residues. Germline V CDR1 and CDR2: SEHNR, FQNEAQ (reference sequence). Trimming left V 5 bases short and J 3 bases short, with 5 bases between. In DNA, the CDR3 is TGTGCCAGCAGCATAAACTACGAGCAGTACTTC. Encoded protein: CASSINYEQYF.

The chain has TRBV24-1 and TRBJ1-5, with 7 bases aligning to TRBD1. This CDR3 has 21 amino acids. V lost 3 bases, J lost 2 bases, and 21 bases stayed unmatched. From germline, CDR1 is KGHDR and CDR2 SFDVKD. CDR3 in DNA: TGTGCCACCAGTGATCTGAGGACAGCCGAGGGGGCCCTAGGCCGCAATCAGCCCCAGCATTTT. The encoded protein is CATSDLRTAEGALGRNQPQHF.

The chain links TRBV30 to TRBJ2-7; the D gene is possibly TRBD2 (6 bases). The CDR3 totals 16 residues. Trimming stripped 0 bases from V and 6 bases from J, with 21 bases between. Germline CDR1 reads GTSNPN; CDR2 reads SVGIG (reference sequence). The CDR3 region is CAWSVGRGVVPGEQYF. The CDR3 nucleotides read TGTGCCTGGAGTGTCGGGCGGGGAGTAGTGCCCGGCGAGCAGTACTTC.

This chain joins TRBV18 and TRBJ1-1; TRBD1 aligns across 12 bases. There are 16 residues in the CDR3. In germline, CDR1 is KGHSH, CDR2 LQKENI. V shed 3 bases and J 6 bases; nucleotides not matched to a gene: 8. DNA of the CDR3: TGTGCCAGCTCACCCGGGACAGGGGGCAGACTGGCTGAAGCTTTCTTT. The encoded protein is CASSPGTGGRLAEAFF.

This clone was seen once. V and J are TRBV10-2 and TRBJ1-5; D is ambiguous. Trimming removed 0 bases at V and 4 bases at J, with 10 bases between. Germline CDR1 and CDR2: WSHSY and SAAADI. The CDR3 length is 15 residues. The CDR3 DNA is TGCGCCAGCAGTGAGTCTCGAGCTGTAAATCAGCCCCAGCATTTT. Protein: CASSESRAVNQPQHF.

This chain joins TRBV9 and TRBJ2-2; TRBD2 might be the D (6 bases). The CDR3 runs 14 residues. The V gene lost 1 base and the J gene lost 7 bases, with 11 bases spanning the gap. Germline assignment: CDR1 SGDLS and CDR2 YYNGEE. CDR3 sequence: CASSVNLGSGELFF. The CDR3 nucleotides read TGTGCCAGCAGCGTAAACCTCGGGAGCGGGGAGCTGTTTTTT.

The chain couples TRBV18 to TRBJ1-2, with TRBD1 matching over 10 bases. The CDR3 covers 16 residues. CDR1 is KGHSH, CDR2 LQKENI, per germline. V dropped 0 bases and J dropped 8; count of bases not matched to a gene: 9. CDR3 DNA sequence: TGTGCCAGCTCACCACCCCCTAAGACAGGGGGCGCCGGCTACACCTTC. It translates to CASSPPPKTGGAGYTF.

CDR3 sequence (DNA): TGTGCCAGCAGCGCCGGGACAGGGAGAAGTCGCCTCAATCAGCCCCAGCATTTT. Amino acid sequence: CASSAGTGRSRLNQPQHF. V is TRBV5-8 and J is TRBJ1-5, with TRBD1 matching over 9 bases. Germline trimming cut 4 bases from V and 3 bases from J; bases unmatched to any gene: 14. The CDR3 runs 18 residues. Germline V lookup: CDR1 SGHTS, CDR2 YDEGEE. The whole variable domain, filled in from reference TRBV5-8 and TRBJ1-5, reads EAGVTQSPTHLIKTRGQQATLRCSPISGHTSVYWYQQALGLGLQFLLWYDEGEERNRGNFPPRFSGRQFPNYSSELNVNALELEDSALYLCASSAGTGRSRLNQPQHFGDGTRLSIL.

The genes are TRBV3-1 (or the pseudogene TRBV3-2) and TRBJ1-1; a weak D match, TRBD1 (5 bases). Trimming stripped 1 base from V and 4 bases from J, with 13 bases between. The CDR3 loop spans 15 amino acids. The germline gives CDR1 LGHDT, CDR2 YNNKEL (reference sequence). As DNA, the CDR3 is TGTGCCAGCAGCCAAGGAGTGGGGGGGGGCACTGAAGCTTTCTTT. Amino acids: CASSQGVGGGTEAFF.